This TCR beta chain stems from a study of shared clonotypes between healthy human individuals. Study observations and caveats: Relative to memory subsets, naive subsets generally showed larger estimated richness.

This clone was observed a few times. Its antigen is unknown. V shed 2 bases and J shed 5 bases, with 14 bases lying between them. This CDR3 has 14 residues. The V gene's germline CDR1 is SGHRS and CDR2 YFSETQ. Profiling relied on immunoSEQ multiplex PCR, and the TCRdb table lists in-frame clones only, not all of them. The sample yields around 700,000 clones, 55% to 75% seen once. The sequence was collected from a woman aged 25 to 45 in good health. The sample comprised memory CD4+ T cells sorted from blood. Regarding subset: CD45RA-negative fraction. The chain links TRBV5-1 to TRBJ2-7; D gene uncertain. Here the CDR3 DNA reads TGCGCCAGCAGCTTAGGCTTCCCTGGCGACGAGCAGTACTTC. It yields the protein CASSLGFPGDEQYF.